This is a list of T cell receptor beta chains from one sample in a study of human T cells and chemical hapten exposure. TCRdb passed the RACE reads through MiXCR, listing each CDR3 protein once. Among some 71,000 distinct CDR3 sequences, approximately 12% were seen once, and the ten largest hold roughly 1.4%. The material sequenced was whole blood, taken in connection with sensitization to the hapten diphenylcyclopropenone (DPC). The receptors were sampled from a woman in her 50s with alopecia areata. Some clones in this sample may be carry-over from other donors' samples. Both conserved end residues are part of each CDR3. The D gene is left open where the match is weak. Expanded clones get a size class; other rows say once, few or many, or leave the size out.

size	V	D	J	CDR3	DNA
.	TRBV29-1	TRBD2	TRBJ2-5	CSVGGGLETQYF	TGCAGCGTTGGCGGGGGGCTTGAGACCCAGTACTTC
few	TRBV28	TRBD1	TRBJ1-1	CASTGGFTEAFF	TGTGCCAGCACAGGGGGGTTCACTGAAGCTTTCTTT
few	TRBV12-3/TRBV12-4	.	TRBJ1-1	CASSWVGTEAFF	TGTGCCAGCAGTTGGGTCGGGACTGAAGCTTTCTTT
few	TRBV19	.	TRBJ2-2	CATHGGSTSRTGELFF	TGTGCCACTCACGGAGGGTCCACATCGCGGACCGGGGAGCTGTTTTTT
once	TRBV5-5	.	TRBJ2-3	CASSSLWGHSTDTQYF	TGTGCCAGCAGCTCTTTGTGGGGGCACTCCACAGATACGCAGTATTTT
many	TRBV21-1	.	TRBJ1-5	CASIPSPGHQPQHF	TGTGCCAGCATTCCAAGCCCCGGGCATCAGCCCCAGCATTTT
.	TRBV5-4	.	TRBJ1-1	CASSFRDTEAFF	TGTGCCAGCAGCTTTCGGGACACTGAAGCTTTCTTT
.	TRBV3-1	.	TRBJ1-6	CASSQYSTLHF	TGTGCCAGCAGCCAATATTCCACCCTCCACTTT
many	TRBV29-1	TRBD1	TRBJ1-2	CSVPDRRDRGLNGYTF	TGCAGCGTCCCGGATAGGAGGGACAGGGGGCTCAATGGCTACACCTTC
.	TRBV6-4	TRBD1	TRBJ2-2	CASSSRTGFAGELFF	TGTGCCAGCAGCTCCAGGACAGGGTTTGCCGGGGAGCTGTTTTTT
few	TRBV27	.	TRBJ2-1	CASSSSFYNEQFF	TGTGCCAGCAGTTCAAGCTTTTACAATGAGCAGTTCTTC
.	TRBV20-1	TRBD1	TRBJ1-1	CSASSSGGFSEAFF	TGCAGTGCTAGCTCTTCAGGGGGTTTTTCTGAAGCTTTCTTT
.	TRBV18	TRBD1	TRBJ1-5	CVSSLLGGQRNQPQHF	TGTGTCAGCTCGTTACTTGGGGGACAGCGAAATCAGCCCCAGCATTTT
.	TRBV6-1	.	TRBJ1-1	CASSEARFTVDTEAFF	TGTGCCAGCAGTGAAGCGCGGTTTACGGTGGACACTGAAGCTTTCTTT
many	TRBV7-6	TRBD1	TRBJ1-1	CASSVRTGAPTEAFF	TGTGCCAGCAGCGTTCGGACAGGGGCGCCAACTGAAGCTTTCTTT
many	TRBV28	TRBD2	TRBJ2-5	CASSIAGLQETQYF	TGTGCCAGCAGTATAGCGGGGCTACAAGAGACCCAGTACTTC
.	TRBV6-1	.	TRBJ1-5	CASRSRGHNQPQHF	TGTGCCAGCAGGAGCCGGGGGCACAATCAGCCCCAGCATTTT
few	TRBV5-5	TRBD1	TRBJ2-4	CASSLQGASKNIQYF	TGTGCCAGCAGCTTGCAGGGGGCGTCCAAAAACATTCAGTACTTC
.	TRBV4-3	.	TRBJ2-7	CPSSQNRAGSYEQYF	TGCCCCAGCAGCCAAAACAGGGCAGGCTCCTACGAGCAGTACTTC
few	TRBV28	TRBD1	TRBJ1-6	CASSLGPDRGSPVNSPLHF	TGTGCCAGCAGTTTGGGTCCCGACAGGGGGTCCCCTGTGAATTCACCCCTCCACTTT
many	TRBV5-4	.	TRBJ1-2	CASSFGLKDSYGYTF	TGTGCCAGCAGCTTCGGACTTAAGGATTCCTATGGCTACACCTTC
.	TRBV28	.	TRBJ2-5	CASSLSETETQYF	TGTGCCAGCAGTTTATCAGAGACGGAGACCCAGTACTTC
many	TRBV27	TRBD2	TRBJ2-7	CASSSGTSAYEQYF	TGTGCCAGCAGTTCGGGTACTAGCGCTTACGAGCAGTACTTC
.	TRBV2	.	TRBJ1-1	CASSVRQANTEAFF	TGTGCCAGCAGTGTTCGTCAGGCTAACACTGAAGCTTTCTTT
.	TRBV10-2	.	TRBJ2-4	CASGPSENIQYF	TGCGCCAGCGGACCTAGCGAAAACATTCAGTACTTC
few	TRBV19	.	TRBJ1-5	CASSPLGRPNQPQHF	TGTGCCAGTAGTCCCCTCGGCAGGCCTAATCAGCCCCAGCATTTT
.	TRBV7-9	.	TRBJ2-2	CASSFMGAGELFF	TGTGCCAGCAGCTTTATGGGAGCCGGGGAGCTGTTTTTT
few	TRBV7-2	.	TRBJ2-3	CASSLAVRTDTQYF	TGTGCCAGCAGCCTAGCCGTCCGCACAGATACGCAGTATTTT
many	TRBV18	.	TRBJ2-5	CASSPGPQTQYF	TGTGCCAGCTCACCCGGGCCCCAGACCCAGTACTTC
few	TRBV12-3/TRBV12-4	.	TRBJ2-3	CASSFVTDTQYF	TGTGCCAGCAGTTTCGTAACAGATACGCAGTATTTT
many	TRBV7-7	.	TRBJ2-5	CASSPRRAGAQYF	TGTGCCAGCAGCCCAAGGCGTGCAGGGGCCCAGTACTTC
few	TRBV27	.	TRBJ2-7	CASSLRQRGSVGYEQYF	TGTGCCAGCAGTTTACGACAGAGGGGGTCCGTCGGCTACGAGCAGTACTTC
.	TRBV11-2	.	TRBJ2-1	CASSLYYRANSYNEQFF	TGTGCCAGCAGCTTATATTACAGGGCAAACTCCTACAATGAGCAGTTCTTC
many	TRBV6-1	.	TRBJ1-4	CASSEGRMNNEKLFF	TGTGCCAGCAGTGAGGGACGGATGAATAATGAAAAACTGTTTTTT
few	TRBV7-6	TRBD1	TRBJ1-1	CASSTRQGVRGTEAFF	TGTGCCAGCAGCACCCGGCAGGGGGTAAGGGGAACTGAAGCTTTCTTT
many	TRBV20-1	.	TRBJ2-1	CSARAPVEEQFF	TGCAGTGCTAGAGCCCCAGTTGAGGAGCAGTTCTTC
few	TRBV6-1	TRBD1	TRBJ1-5	CASSEVWDRINQPQHF	TGTGCCAGCAGTGAGGTGTGGGACAGAATCAATCAGCCCCAGCATTTT
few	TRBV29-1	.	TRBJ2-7	CSVGVADYEQYF	TGCAGCGTTGGGGTAGCGGACTACGAGCAGTACTTC
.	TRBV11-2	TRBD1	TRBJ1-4	CASSAHRGTNEKLFF	TGTGCCAGCAGCGCCCACAGGGGAACGAATGAAAAACTGTTTTTT
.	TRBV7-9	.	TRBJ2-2	CASSLRARGVGELFF	TGTGCCAGCAGTCTGCGGGCACGGGGCGTCGGGGAGCTGTTTTTT
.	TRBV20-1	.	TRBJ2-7	CSAPDGSYEQYF	TGCAGTGCTCCCGACGGGTCCTACGAGCAGTACTTC
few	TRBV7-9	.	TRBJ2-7	CASSSRTGENEQYF	TGTGCCAGCAGCTCCCGGACGGGAGAGAACGAGCAGTACTTC
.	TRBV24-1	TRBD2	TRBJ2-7	CATAGTSGEQYF	TGTGCCACAGCCGGGACTAGCGGCGAGCAGTACTTC
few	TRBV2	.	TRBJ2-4	CASSEDRLAKNIQYF	TGTGCCAGCAGTGAAGACAGGCTAGCCAAAAACATTCAGTACTTC
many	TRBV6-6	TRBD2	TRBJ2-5	CASSSGRETQYF	TGTGCCAGCAGTTCCGGGAGGGAGACCCAGTACTTC
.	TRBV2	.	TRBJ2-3	CASSPAGALTDTQYF	TGTGCCAGCAGCCCGGCAGGAGCTTTAACAGATACGCAGTATTTT
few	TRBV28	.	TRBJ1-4	CASSGIEKLFF	TGTGCCAGCAGTGGGATTGAAAAACTGTTTTTT
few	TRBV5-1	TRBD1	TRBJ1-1	CASTGQGPNTEAFF	TGCGCCAGCACCGGACAGGGCCCGAACACTGAAGCTTTCTTT
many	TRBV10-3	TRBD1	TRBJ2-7	CAISEWDRDYEQYF	TGTGCCATCAGTGAGTGGGACAGGGACTACGAGCAGTACTTC
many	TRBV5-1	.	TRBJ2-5	CASSLEGGAGAQYF	TGCGCCAGCAGCTTGGAGGGCGGGGCAGGGGCCCAGTACTTC
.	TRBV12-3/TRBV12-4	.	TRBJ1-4	CASSLSGGTGEKLFF	TGTGCCAGCAGTTTATCCGGCGGGACGGGAGAAAAACTGTTTTTT
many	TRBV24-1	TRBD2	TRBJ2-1	CATSLSAGPIYSYNEQFF	TGTGCCACCAGTTTGTCAGCGGGGCCTATTTACTCCTACAATGAGCAGTTCTTC
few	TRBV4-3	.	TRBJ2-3	CASSQGEGGGPDTQYF	TGCGCCAGCAGCCAAGGTGAAGGGGGGGGTCCGGATACGCAGTATTTT
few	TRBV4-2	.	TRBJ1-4	CASSQDRAGAATNEKLFF	TGTGCCAGCAGCCAAGATCGGGCAGGGGCCGCAACTAATGAAAAACTGTTTTTT
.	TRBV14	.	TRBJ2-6	CASSQDGVNLGANVLTF	TGTGCCAGCAGCCAAGACGGGGTGAATCTGGGGGCCAACGTCCTGACTTTC
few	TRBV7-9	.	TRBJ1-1	CASSLTLWQANTEAFF	TGTGCCAGCAGCTTAACGTTATGGCAGGCGAACACTGAAGCTTTCTTT
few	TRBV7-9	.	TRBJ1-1	CASSSLPENTEAFF	TGTGCCAGCAGCTCCCTCCCAGAGAACACTGAAGCTTTCTTT
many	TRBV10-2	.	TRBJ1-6	CASSEQESSYNSPLHF	TGCGCCAGCAGCGAACAGGAAAGCTCCTATAATTCACCCCTCCACTTT
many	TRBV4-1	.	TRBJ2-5	CASSQVFKEETQYF	TGCGCCAGCAGCCAAGTGTTTAAGGAAGAGACCCAGTACTTC
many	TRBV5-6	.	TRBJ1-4	CASSQGMEKLFF	TGTGCCAGCAGTCAGGGAATGGAAAAACTGTTTTTT